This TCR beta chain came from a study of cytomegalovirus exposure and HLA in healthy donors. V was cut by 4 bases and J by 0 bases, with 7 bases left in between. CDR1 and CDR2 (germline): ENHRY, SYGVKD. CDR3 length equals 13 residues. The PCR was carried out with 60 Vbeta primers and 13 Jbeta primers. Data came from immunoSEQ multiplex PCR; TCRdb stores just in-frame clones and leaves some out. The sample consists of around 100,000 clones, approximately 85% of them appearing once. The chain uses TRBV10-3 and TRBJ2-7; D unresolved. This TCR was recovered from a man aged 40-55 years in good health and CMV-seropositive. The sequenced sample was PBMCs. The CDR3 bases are TGTGCCATCAGTGCGGAGAGCTCCTACGAGCAGTACTTC. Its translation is CAISAESSYEQYF.